The TCR beta chain described here comes from a study of OX40 agonist ivuxolimab in advanced cancers. Repertoires were generated with immunoSEQ multiplex PCR, while TCRdb's copy carries only in-frame clones and drops some. The data show approximately 44,000 clones, 80% seen once. J gave up 7 bases and V 6 bases, and 16 bases lay outside the gene matches. The germline gives CDR1 MNHNY, CDR2 SVGAGI (reference sequence). The CDR3 length is 16 residues. Specimen: CD4+ or CD8+ T cells sorted from blood, collected in a trial of the OX40 agonist ivuxolimab. V gene TRBV6-6 combines with J gene TRBJ1-2, with 8 bases that match TRBD1. This clonotype originated in an adult with an advanced solid tumor such as melanoma, head and neck, liver or kidney cancer. The CDR3 DNA sequence: TGTGCCAGCAGCTCCGGGACAGGATTTGGTCTTGGTGGCTACACCTTC. Translated: CASSSGTGFGLGGYTF.